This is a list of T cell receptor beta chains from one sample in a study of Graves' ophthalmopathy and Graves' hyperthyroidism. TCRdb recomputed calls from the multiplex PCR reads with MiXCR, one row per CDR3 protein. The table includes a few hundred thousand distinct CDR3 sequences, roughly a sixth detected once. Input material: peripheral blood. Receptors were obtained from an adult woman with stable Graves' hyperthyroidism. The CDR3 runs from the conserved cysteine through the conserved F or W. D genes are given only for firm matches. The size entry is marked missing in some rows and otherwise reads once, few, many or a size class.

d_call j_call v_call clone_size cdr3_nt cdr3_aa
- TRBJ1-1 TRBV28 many TGTGCCAGCAACCATAACACTGAAGCTTTCTTT CASNHNTEAFF
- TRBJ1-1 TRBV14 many TGTGCCAGCAGCCAACGCATTGGGCACACTGAAGCTTTCTTT CASSQRIGHTEAFF
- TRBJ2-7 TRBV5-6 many TGTGCCAGCACACCGACCGGATTCGGGCGCAACCACGAGCAGTACTTC CASTPTGFGRNHEQYF
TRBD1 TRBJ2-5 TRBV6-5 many TGTGCCACCGTACAGGGGGCGAAAGAGACCCAGTACTTC CATVQGAKETQYF
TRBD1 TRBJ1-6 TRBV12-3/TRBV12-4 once TGTGCCAGCAGTTTAGCAGGGACAGGCGGTAATTCACCCCTCCACTTT CASSLAGTGGNSPLHF
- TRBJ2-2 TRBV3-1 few TGTGCCAGCAGCCAAGATTGGAGGGTCGGGGAGCTGTTTTTT CASSQDWRVGELFF
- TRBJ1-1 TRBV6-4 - TGTGCCAGCATGGATCAGGTAGAGAACACTGAAGCTTTCTTT CASMDQVENTEAFF
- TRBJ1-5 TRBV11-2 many TGTGCCAGCAGCACCCGACAGGCCAATCAGCCCCAGCATTTT CASSTRQANQPQHF
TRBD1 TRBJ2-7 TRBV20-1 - TGCAGTGCTGGGCGCAGGGGGCACCCCGGGGAGCAGTACTTC CSAGRRGHPGEQYF
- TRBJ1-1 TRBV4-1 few TGCGCCAGCAGCCAGATACCGACCGGCAACACTGAAGCTTTCTTT CASSQIPTGNTEAFF
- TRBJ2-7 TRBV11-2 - TGTGCCAGCAGCTTCATAGAGAACTACGATCAGTACTTC CASSFIENYDQYF
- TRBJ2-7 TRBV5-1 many TGCGCCAGCAGACAAGCGGGCCTGTACGAGCAGTACTTC CASRQAGLYEQYF
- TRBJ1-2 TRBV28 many TGTGCCAGCAGTAACTGGGACTCCGGCTACACCTTC CASSNWDSGYTF
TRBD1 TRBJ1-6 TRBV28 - TGTGCCAGCAGCCTACCGGGACAGGGTTCACCCCTCCACTTT CASSLPGQGSPLHF